The rows below give T cell receptor beta chains drawn from one sample of a study of PD-L1 blockade in urothelial cancer. Produced via immunoSEQ multiplex PCR; TCRdb's table is partial and in-frame only. The sample gives more than 75,000 clones, 90% to 95% of which show up once; 7.5% to 10% is in the top ten. Sequencing was performed on PBMCs, taken around atezolizumab (anti-PD-L1) treatment. These receptor sequences come from a man in his fifties or sixties with urothelial cancer. CDR3s include the opening cysteine and the closing phenylalanine or tryptophan. Each record gives: D gene, V gene, clone size, J gene, CDR3 DNA, CDR3 protein. A D gene is named only where the DNA matches it firmly. Clone size is not always given. Where it is, it says once, few, many or a class for expanded clones.

TRBD1	TRBV27	-	TRBJ1-2	TGTGCCAGCAGCCACGACCTGACAGGGAGCTATGGCTACACCTTC	CASSHDLTGSYGYTF
TRBD2	TRBV9	once	TRBJ2-1	TGTGCCAGCAGCGTGCTAAGCGGGAGTTTTCCAAGCTCCTACAATGAGCAGTTCTTC	CASSVLSGSFPSSYNEQFF
-	TRBV19	-	TRBJ1-3	TGTGCCAGTAGTTCTTCGGGAGACACCATATATTTT	CASSSSGDTIYF
-	TRBV27	-	TRBJ1-1	TGTGCCAGCAGGAAACAGGGTGAGTTCACTGAAGCTTTCTTT	CASRKQGEFTEAFF
TRBD1	TRBV9	-	TRBJ1-6	TGTGCCAGCAGCGTAGGGGGAGACAGGGCTTCACCCCTCCACTTT	CASSVGGDRASPLHF
TRBD1	TRBV5-6	-	TRBJ2-5	TGTGCCAGCAGCTACAGGGGAGAGACCCAGTACTTC	CASSYRGETQYF
TRBD1	TRBV25-1	once	TRBJ1-2	TGTGCCAGCAGTCCCTTCGGACAGGGGGCTGGAGATGGGTATGGCTACACCTTC	CASSPFGQGAGDGYGYTF
-	TRBV4-3	-	TRBJ2-3	TGCGCCAGCAGCCAAGATCTAACAGGATTCGGACCGAGCACAGATACGCAGTATTTT	CASSQDLTGFGPSTDTQYF
TRBD1	TRBV7-9	few	TRBJ2-2	TGTGCCAGCAGCCAGGGACAGGGTTACACCGGGGAGCTGTTTTTT	CASSQGQGYTGELFF
TRBD2	TRBV4-3	once	TRBJ2-1	TGCGCCAGCAGCCAAGAAGGCGCGTCGGGGGGCTCCTACAATGAGCAGTTCTTC	CASSQEGASGGSYNEQFF
-	TRBV13	once	TRBJ2-7	TGTGCCAGCAGCTTACAAGGGGGGGCTTACGAGCAGTACTTC	CASSLQGGAYEQYF
-	TRBV30	-	TRBJ2-1	TGTGCCTGGAGTGCTGGGCTCTCCCGGGGTGAGCAGTTCTTC	CAWSAGLSRGEQFF
-	TRBV6-4	-	TRBJ2-7	TGTGCCAGCAGTGACACTCCTTGTCTCCGACAGGCGGCCTACGAGCAGTACTTC	CASSDTPCLRQAAYEQYF
-	TRBV4-3	few	TRBJ2-2	TGCGCCAGCAGCCAAGATAGTGGCACCGGGGAGCTGTTTTTT	CASSQDSGTGELFF
TRBD2	TRBV5-4	-	TRBJ2-7	TGTGCCAGCAGCTCGGGAGGCGGGGTCAGCTACGAGCAGTACTTC	CASSSGGGVSYEQYF
TRBD2	TRBV7-9	-	TRBJ2-5	TGTGCCAGCAGCCGACTAGCGGGGGGGCAAGAGACCCAGTACTTC	CASSRLAGGQETQYF